The following is a T cell receptor beta chain sequence with its context. As yet, its antigen is unknown. The data belong to a study of response to subunit inactivated influenza vaccine. Study-wide results and limits: The study's authors posited that every seasonal influenza vaccination enlists few new T cells.

This CDR3 region has 16 residues. The V gene's germline CDR1 is MNHEY and CDR2 SMNVEV (reference sequence). Trimming left V 2 bases short and J 6 bases short, with 14 bases between. TCRdb called the RT-PCR reads again in MiXCR, with one record for every CDR3 protein. The table includes over 750,000 distinct CDR3 sequences, less than 25% detected once. This sequence joins TRBV27 and TRBJ1-6; tentative D call: TRBD1 (6 bases). Source: PBMCs from blood, taken more than 4 days after vaccination. The sequence derives from a man in his forties or fifties who received an inactivated influenza vaccine. Here the CDR3 DNA reads TGTGCCAGCAGTTTAAGTTCGGGGGGCCGTAATTCACCCCTCCACTTT. It yields the protein CASSLSSGGRNSPLHF.